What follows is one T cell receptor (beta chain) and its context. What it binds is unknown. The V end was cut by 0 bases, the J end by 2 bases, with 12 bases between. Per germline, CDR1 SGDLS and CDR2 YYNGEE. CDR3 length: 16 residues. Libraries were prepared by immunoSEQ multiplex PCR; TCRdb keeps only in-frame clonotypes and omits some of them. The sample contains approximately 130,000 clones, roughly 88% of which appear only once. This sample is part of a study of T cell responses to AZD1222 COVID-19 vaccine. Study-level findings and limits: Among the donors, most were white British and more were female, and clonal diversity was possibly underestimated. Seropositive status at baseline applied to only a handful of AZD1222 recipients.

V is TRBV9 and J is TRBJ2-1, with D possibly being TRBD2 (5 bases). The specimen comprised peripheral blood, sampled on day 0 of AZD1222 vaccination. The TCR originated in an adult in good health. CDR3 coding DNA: TGTGCCAGCAGCGTAGGGGAAGCGGAGGCCTACAATGAGCAGTTCTTC. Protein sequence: CASSVGEAEAYNEQFF.